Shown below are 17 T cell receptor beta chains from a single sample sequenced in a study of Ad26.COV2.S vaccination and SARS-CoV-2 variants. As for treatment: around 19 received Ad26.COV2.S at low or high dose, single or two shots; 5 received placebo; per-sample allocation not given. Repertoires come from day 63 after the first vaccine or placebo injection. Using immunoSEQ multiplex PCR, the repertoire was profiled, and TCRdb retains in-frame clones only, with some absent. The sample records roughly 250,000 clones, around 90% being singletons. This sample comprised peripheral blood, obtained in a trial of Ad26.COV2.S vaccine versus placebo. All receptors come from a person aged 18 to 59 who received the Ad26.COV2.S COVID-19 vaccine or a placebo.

CDR3 residues: CASRQGVQETQYF. CDR3 coding DNA: TGTGCCAGCAGGCAAGGGGTACAAGAGACCCAGTACTTC. V and J are TRBV7-2 and TRBJ2-5, with D maybe TRBD1 (5 bases). CDR1 is SGHTA and CDR2 is FQGNSA in the germline V gene. Trimming shortened V by 6 bases and J by 2 bases, and 10 bases separated the two germline ends. The CDR3 length is 13 residues.

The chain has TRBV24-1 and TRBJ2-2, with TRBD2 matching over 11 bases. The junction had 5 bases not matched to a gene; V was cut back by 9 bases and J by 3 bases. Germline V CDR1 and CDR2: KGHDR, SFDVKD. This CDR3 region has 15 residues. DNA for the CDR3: TGTGCCACCCGTAGCGGGAGGGCCCACACCGGGGAGCTGTTTTTT. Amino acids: CATRSGRAHTGELFF.

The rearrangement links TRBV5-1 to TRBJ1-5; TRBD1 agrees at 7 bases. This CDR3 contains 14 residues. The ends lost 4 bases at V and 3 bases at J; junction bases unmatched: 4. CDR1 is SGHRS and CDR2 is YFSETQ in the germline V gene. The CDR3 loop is CASSPGQPNQPQHF. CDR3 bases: TGCGCCAGCAGCCCGGGACAGCCCAATCAGCCCCAGCATTTT.

CDR3 in amino acids: CASSQDTGARQETQYF. CDR3 DNA sequence: TGCGCCAGCAGCCAAGACACAGGGGCCCGGCAAGAGACCCAGTACTTC. This chain links TRBV4-3 with TRBJ2-5; 7 nucleotides line up with TRBD1. The CDR3 is 16 residues long. Germline values: CDR1 LGHNA, CDR2 YSLEER. Trimming took 0 bases from V and 2 from J; bases not matched to a gene: 6.

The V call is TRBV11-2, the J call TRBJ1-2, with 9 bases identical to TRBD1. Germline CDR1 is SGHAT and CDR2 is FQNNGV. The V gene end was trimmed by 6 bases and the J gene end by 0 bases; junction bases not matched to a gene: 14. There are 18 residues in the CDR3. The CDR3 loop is CASRPISGTGQANYGYTF. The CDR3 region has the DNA TGTGCCAGCAGACCAATCAGCGGGACAGGGCAAGCTAACTATGGCTACACCTTC.

The CDR3 DNA sequence: TGTGCCAGCAGCTTCTCTCGACTCGTCAATGAGCAGTTCTTC. This translates into CASSFSRLVNEQFF. The chain joins TRBV14 to TRBJ2-1; no reliable D call. The ends were cut back, 5 bases at V and 6 bases at J, with 14 bases in the middle. The V gene's germline CDR1 is SGHDN and CDR2 FVKESK. The CDR3 is made up of 14 amino acids.

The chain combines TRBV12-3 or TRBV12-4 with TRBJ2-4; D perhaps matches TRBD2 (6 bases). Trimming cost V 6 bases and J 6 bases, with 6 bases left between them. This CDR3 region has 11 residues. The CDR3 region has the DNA TGTGCCAGCAGGGGGGGAAACATTCAGTACTTC. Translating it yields CASRGGNIQYF.

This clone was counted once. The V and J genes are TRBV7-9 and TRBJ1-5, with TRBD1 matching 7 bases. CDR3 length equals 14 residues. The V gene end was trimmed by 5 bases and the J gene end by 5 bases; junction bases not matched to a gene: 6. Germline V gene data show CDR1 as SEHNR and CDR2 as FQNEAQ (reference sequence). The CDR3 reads CASSQGQGDQPQHF. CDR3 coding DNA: TGTGCCAGCAGCCAAGGGCAGGGGGATCAGCCCCAGCATTTT.

For the CDR3, the DNA is TGTGCCAGCAGCCAAGCGGCGGCGGTAGCGGGCAATGAGCAGTTCTTC. This encodes CASSQAAAVAGNEQFF. The chain links TRBV14 to TRBJ2-1; 7 bases line up with TRBD2. CDR1 SGHDN and CDR2 FVKESK come from the germline V gene. V dropped 1 base and J dropped 6; count of bases not matched to a gene: 9. This CDR3 is 16 amino acids long. Full variable domain (outside the CDR3, taken from reference TRBV14 and TRBJ2-1): EAGVTQFPSHSVIEKGQTVTLRCDPISGHDNLYWYRRVMGKEIKFLLHFVKESKQDESGMPNNRFLAERTGGTYSTLKVQPAELEDSGVYFCASSQAAAVAGNEQFFGPGTRLTVL.

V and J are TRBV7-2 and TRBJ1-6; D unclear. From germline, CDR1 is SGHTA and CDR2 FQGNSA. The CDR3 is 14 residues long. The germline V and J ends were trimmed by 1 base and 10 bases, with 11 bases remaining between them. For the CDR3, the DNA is TGTGCCAGCAGCTTAGGCCAGGCTGTGTCACCCCTCCACTTT. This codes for CASSLGQAVSPLHF.

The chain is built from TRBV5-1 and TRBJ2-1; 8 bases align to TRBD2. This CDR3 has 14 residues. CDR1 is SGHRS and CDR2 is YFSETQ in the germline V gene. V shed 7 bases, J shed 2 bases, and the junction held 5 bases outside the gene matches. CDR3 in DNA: TGCGCCAGCGGATTAGCGGGACCCTACAATGAGCAGTTCTTC. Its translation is CASGLAGPYNEQFF.

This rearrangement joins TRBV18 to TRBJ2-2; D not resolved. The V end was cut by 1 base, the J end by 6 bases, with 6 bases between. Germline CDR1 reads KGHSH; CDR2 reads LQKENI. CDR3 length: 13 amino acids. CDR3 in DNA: TGTGCCAGCTCACCACTAAATCCCGGGGAGCTGTTTTTT. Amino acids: CASSPLNPGELFF.

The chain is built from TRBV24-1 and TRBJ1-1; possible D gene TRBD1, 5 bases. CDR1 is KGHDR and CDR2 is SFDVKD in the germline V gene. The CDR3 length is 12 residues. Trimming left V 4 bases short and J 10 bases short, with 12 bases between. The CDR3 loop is CATSDWDGSAFF. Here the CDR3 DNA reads TGTGCCACCAGTGACTGGGACGGGTCAGCTTTCTTT.

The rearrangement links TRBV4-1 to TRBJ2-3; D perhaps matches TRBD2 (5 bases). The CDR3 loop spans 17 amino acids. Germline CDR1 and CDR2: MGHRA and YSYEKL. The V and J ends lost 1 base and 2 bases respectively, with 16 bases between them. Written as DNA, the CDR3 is TGCGCCAGCAGCCAAGGGGAGACCAGAGCACACACAGATACGCAGTATTTT. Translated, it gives CASSQGETRAHTDTQYF.

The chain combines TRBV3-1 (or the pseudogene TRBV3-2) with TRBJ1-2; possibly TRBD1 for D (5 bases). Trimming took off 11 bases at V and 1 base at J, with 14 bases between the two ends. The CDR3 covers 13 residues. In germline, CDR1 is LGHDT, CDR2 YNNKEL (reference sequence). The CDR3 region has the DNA TGTGCCGGAGAGACAGCCTTTAACTATGGCTACACCTTC. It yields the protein CAGETAFNYGYTF.

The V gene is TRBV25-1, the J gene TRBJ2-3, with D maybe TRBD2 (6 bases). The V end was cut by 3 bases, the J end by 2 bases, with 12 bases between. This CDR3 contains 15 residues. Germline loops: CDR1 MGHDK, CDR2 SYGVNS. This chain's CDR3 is CASSDTGGATDTQYF. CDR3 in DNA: TGTGCCAGCAGTGATACCGGAGGGGCCACAGATACGCAGTATTTT. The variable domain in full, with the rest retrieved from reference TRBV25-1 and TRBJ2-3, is EADIYQTPRYLVIGTGKKITLECSQTMGHDKMYWYQQDPGMELHLIHYSYGVNSTEKGDLSSESTVSRIRTEHFPLTLESARPSHTSQYLCASSDTGGATDTQYFGPGTRLTVL.

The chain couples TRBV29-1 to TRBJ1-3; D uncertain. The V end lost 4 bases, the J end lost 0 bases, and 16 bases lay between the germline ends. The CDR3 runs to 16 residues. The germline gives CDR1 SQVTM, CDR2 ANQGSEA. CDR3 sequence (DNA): TGCAGCGTTGCCAGCACCGCAGCAGGCTCTGGAAACACCATATATTTT. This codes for CSVASTAAGSGNTIYF.